What follows is one T cell receptor (beta chain) and its context. Its target is unknown. With 5 bases removed from V and 0 bases from J, the gap between germline ends came to 10 bases. CDR1 and CDR2 (germline): LNHNV, YYDKDF (reference sequence). The CDR3 has 14 amino acids. The source of the sample is a study of cytomegalovirus exposure and HLA in healthy donors. PCR employed 60 Vbeta and 13 Jbeta primers. Libraries were prepared by immunoSEQ multiplex PCR; TCRdb keeps only in-frame clonotypes and omits some of them. The table includes more than 130,000 clones, about 75% detected once. Regarding the study as a whole: It was approximately 160 TCR beta chains that were listed as cytomegalovirus-associated. The likely origin of a cluster of highly shared sequence variants was a sequencing artifact. More clonal expansion characterized HLA-associated TCR beta chains than equally common others in a later analysis. HLA-A and HLA-B allele assignments for most subjects were reportedly predicted accurately using TCR beta sequences.

This receptor was obtained from a man aged 18 to 29 in good health and CMV-seronegative. The chain carries TRBV15 and TRBJ1-1, with D possibly being TRBD1 (5 bases). Sequenced material: PBMCs. The CDR3 nucleotides read TGTGCCACCAGCCTGGGACTTGTGAACACTGAAGCTTTCTTT. Its protein product is CATSLGLVNTEAFF.